The rows below give T cell receptor beta chains drawn from one sample of a study of shared clonotypes between healthy human individuals. TCRdb's table, derived via immunoSEQ multiplex PCR, lists solely in-frame clones and lacks some. The table shows about 300,000 clones, with around 74% occurring only once. Sequencing was carried out using memory CD4+ T cells sorted from blood. The receptor set was obtained from a man aged 25 to 40 in good health. CDR3s include the opening cysteine and the closing phenylalanine or tryptophan. The D gene is left open where the match is weak. Clone size, where shown, is once, few, many, or a class for clones that have expanded.

j_call	clone_size	d_call	v_call	cdr3_nt	cdr3_aa
TRBJ1-1	-	-	TRBV10-1	TGCGCCAGCAGTGGAGGTGGGTCAACTGAAGCTTTCTTT	CASSGGGSTEAFF
TRBJ2-1	few	TRBD2	TRBV7-2	TGTGCCAGCAGACGAACTAGCGGGGCCTCCTACAATGAGCAGTTCTTC	CASRRTSGASYNEQFF
TRBJ2-1	-	-	TRBV4-1	TGCGCCAGCAGCCAAGTCGATATGGGGTTCTCCTACAATGAGCAGTTCTTC	CASSQVDMGFSYNEQFF
TRBJ2-5	-	-	TRBV10-3	TGTGCCATCAGTGAGAGACAAGAGACCCAGTACTTC	CAISERQETQYF
TRBJ2-1	-	-	TRBV4-1	TGCGCCAGCAGCCAAGAAAACGAGTTGTTCAATGAGCAGTTCTTC	CASSQENELFNEQFF
TRBJ1-1	-	-	TRBV5-1	TGCGCCAGCAGTACAGGGTACACTGAAGCTTTCTTT	CASSTGYTEAFF
TRBJ2-1	-	-	TRBV28	TGTGCCAGCAGTTTACTGCTAGGCTCCTACAATGAGCAGTTCTTC	CASSLLLGSYNEQFF
TRBJ2-1	few	TRBD2	TRBV7-2	TGTGCCAGCAGCCCACTTGGACTAGCGGGAGCGTACAATGAGCAGTTCTTC	CASSPLGLAGAYNEQFF
TRBJ2-7	-	TRBD1	TRBV6-5	TGTGCCAGCAGTATGGACAGGGCACCCTACGAGCAGTACTTC	CASSMDRAPYEQYF
TRBJ2-7	-	-	TRBV7-9	TGTGCCAGCAGCTACCCGTATTGGGACGAGCAGTACTTC	CASSYPYWDEQYF
TRBJ2-3	-	-	TRBV7-9	TGTGCCACCGGAATGGGATCCACAGATACGCAGTATTTT	CATGMGSTDTQYF
TRBJ1-4	-	-	TRBV19	TGTGCCAGTATCCAAGGTGGGGGTCCGGAGGAAAAACTGTTTTTT	CASIQGGGPEEKLFF
TRBJ2-7	-	-	TRBV14	TGTGCCAGCAGCCTACTAGGACTCGGCGAGCAGTACTTC	CASSLLGLGEQYF
TRBJ2-1	few	-	TRBV11-1	TGTGCCAGCAGCTTAGTACTCGGCTCGTCGCAGTTCTTC	CASSLVLGSSQFF
TRBJ2-7	once	TRBD1	TRBV29-1	TGCAGCGTTGCGACACAGGGGGCAGGCGAGCAGTACTTC	CSVATQGAGEQYF
TRBJ2-5	few	-	TRBV4-2	TGTGCCAGCAGCCGGAATGCTCCGGAGACCCAGTACTTC	CASSRNAPETQYF
TRBJ2-1	-	-	TRBV11-2	TGTGCCAGCAGCGAGGGGGGGTGGTCCTACAATGAGCAGTTCTTC	CASSEGGWSYNEQFF
TRBJ1-4	-	-	TRBV2	TGTGCCAGCAACGAGGGGTCGGGAAAACTGTTTTTT	CASNEGSGKLFF
TRBJ1-2	-	-	TRBV11-2	TGTGCCAGCAGCTTACGGGACGCTTTGGCGGAATATGGCTACACCTTC	CASSLRDALAEYGYTF
TRBJ2-1	-	TRBD2	TRBV4-2	TGTGCCAGCAGCCGCGGGACTAGCGGAGACAATGAGCAGTTCTTC	CASSRGTSGDNEQFF
TRBJ2-1	few	TRBD2	TRBV5-5	TGTGCCAGCACCCCTATGCAAGCTAGCGGGGTTAGGAGCTCCTACAATGAGCAGTTCTTC	CASTPMQASGVRSSYNEQFF
TRBJ2-7	few	TRBD1	TRBV5-1	TGCGCCAGCAGCCCGGACAGGGAGTACGAGCAGTACTTC	CASSPDREYEQYF
TRBJ2-1	few	-	TRBV5-1	TGCGCCAGCACCCTGAATGGCCATCCCAGCAATGAGCAGTTCTTC	CASTLNGHPSNEQFF
TRBJ2-3	once	TRBD2	TRBV4-1	TGCGCCAGCAGCCAAGGGACGACTAGCGGGGGGACAGATACGCAGTATTTT	CASSQGTTSGGTDTQYF
TRBJ2-5	-	TRBD2	TRBV7-9	TGTGCCAGCAGTTCGACTAGCGGGAGTGTCGAGGAGACCCAGTACTTC	CASSSTSGSVEETQYF
TRBJ1-2	-	-	TRBV5-4	TGTGCCAGCAGCTTGGGGTCGAGGGACTCCTATGGCTACACCTTC	CASSLGSRDSYGYTF
TRBJ2-7	few	TRBD2	TRBV4-2	TGTGCCAGCAGCCAAGATGTGCGGGGAGCGGGGGGCGAGCAGTACTTC	CASSQDVRGAGGEQYF
TRBJ2-2	few	TRBD1	TRBV11-3	TGTGCCAGCAGCCGACAGGGGGCTGTATCCGGGGAGCTGTTTTTT	CASSRQGAVSGELFF
TRBJ2-7	-	-	TRBV6-1	TGTGCCAGCACCCCCGGGTTGGAGCAACCCTACGAGCAGTACTTC	CASTPGLEQPYEQYF
TRBJ1-1	many	TRBD1	TRBV6-1	TGTGCCAGCAGGGGGACAGACTCGAGAACTGAAGCTTTCTTT	CASRGTDSRTEAFF
TRBJ2-1	-	TRBD2	TRBV5-1	TGCGCCAGCAGCTCAGAACCGGGACTAGCGGGAGTCAATGAGCAGTTCTTC	CASSSEPGLAGVNEQFF
TRBJ1-3	-	TRBD1	TRBV18	TGTGCCAGCTCACCTACGGGACAGGGTGCTGGAAACACCATATATTTT	CASSPTGQGAGNTIYF
TRBJ1-2	-	-	TRBV2	TGTGCCAGCAGGAGCCCCGGGACGCAATATGGCTACACCTTC	CASRSPGTQYGYTF
TRBJ2-2	once	-	TRBV9	TGTGCCAGCAGCGTCGGGGTGATCGGGGAGCTGTTTTTT	CASSVGVIGELFF
TRBJ2-7	-	TRBD2	TRBV14	TGTGCCAGCAGCCAAAGTCTAGCGGATTCCTACGAGCAGTACTTC	CASSQSLADSYEQYF
TRBJ1-5	-	-	TRBV5-4	TGTGCCAGCAGCTTAATTTTGTTCGGACAAGAGCAGCCCCAGCATTTT	CASSLILFGQEQPQHF
TRBJ2-1	once	-	TRBV5-1	TGCGCCAGCAGCGACTTGGTTGGGGCCTCAAGCTCCTACAATGAGCAGTTCTTC	CASSDLVGASSSYNEQFF
TRBJ2-1	-	-	TRBV18	TGTGCCAGCTCATCCCTCAACTTGGGGGCGACGGTCAATGAGCAGTTCTTC	CASSSLNLGATVNEQFF
TRBJ2-3	-	-	TRBV10-3	TGTGCCATCAGTGACCCGGGTAGGGGTGGCACAGATACGCAGTATTTT	CAISDPGRGGTDTQYF
TRBJ2-3	-	-	TRBV2	TGTGCCAGCAGGAGGGATCTAGGGGCAGATACGCAGTATTTT	CASRRDLGADTQYF
TRBJ2-3	-	-	TRBV18	TGTGCCAGCTCACCACCGTACAGAGCGGAGATCACAGATACGCAGTATTTT	CASSPPYRAEITDTQYF
TRBJ2-3	few	-	TRBV18	TGTGCCAGCTCACCCAGCCAGGAGTCGGCGGATACGCAGTATTTT	CASSPSQESADTQYF
TRBJ1-4	-	-	TRBV4-1	TGCGCCAGCAGTCAAGTGCACCCGCAGGCTGAAAAACTGTTTTTT	CASSQVHPQAEKLFF
TRBJ2-1	-	TRBD2	TRBV7-9	TGTGCCAGCAGCTTACGGGGCGGGAGGGAAAGCTCCTACAATGAGCAGTTCTTC	CASSLRGGRESSYNEQFF
TRBJ2-2	-	TRBD1	TRBV28	TGTGCCAGCAGTCGCCACTCTGGGACAGGGGGCACCGGGGAGCTGTTTTTT	CASSRHSGTGGTGELFF
TRBJ1-2	-	-	TRBV6-4	TGTGCCAGCAGTACATCGGCAGGCGAATATGGCTACACCTTC	CASSTSAGEYGYTF
TRBJ2-3	-	TRBD1	TRBV6-5	TGTGCCAGCAGGCGAGGACAGGGGGTTTGGGATACGCAGTATTTT	CASRRGQGVWDTQYF
TRBJ1-4	-	-	TRBV19	TGTGCCAGTAGCAACAGTGCAACTAATGAAAAACTGTTTTTT	CASSNSATNEKLFF
TRBJ2-2	-	TRBD1	TRBV5-4	TGTGCCAGCAGTTCAGGGGGCGGGGAGCTGTTTTTT	CASSSGGGELFF
TRBJ2-2	-	-	TRBV30	TGTGCCTGGAGATTCGGACCCCCCGCCGGGGAGCTGTTTTTT	CAWRFGPPAGELFF
TRBJ2-3	-	TRBD2	TRBV29-1	TGCAGCGTTGTGGCGGGAGTGATAGATACGCAGTATTTT	CSVVAGVIDTQYF
TRBJ2-1	once	-	TRBV28	TGTGCCAGCAGTTATGGTGGAGGGGGGGCCAATGAGCAGTTCTTC	CASSYGGGGANEQFF
TRBJ1-5	-	-	TRBV2	TGTGCCAGCAGTGACAGGGTAGGGCATCAGCCCCAGCATTTT	CASSDRVGHQPQHF